This T cell receptor beta chain comes out of a study of T cell repertoires in cytomegalovirus infection (dated by TCRdb to about 2019). About the full investigation: Because public TCR beta signatures pointed to carriage of CMV infection together with the matching HLA type, the HLA type of each donor mattered for the analysis.

Overall study outcomes, separate from this receptor: In the ex vivo response, HLA-C-restricted CMV-specific TCR beta clonotypes were dominant, and in two of eight donors the single most frequent clonotype came from this HLA-C-restricted group. In both this cohort and an independent cohort of 352 donors, the cumulative frequency of public TCR beta family members distinguished carriers of CMV infection plus the relevant HLA type.

There are many counts of this clonotype. This clone's antigen is unknown. The sample holds no much larger clone one base away, and base qualities are not on file. The CDR3 covers 16 residues, taking in both the cysteine and the phenylalanine. The retained sequence is limited to the CDR3, 48 bases, with the frame set at the first base. V gives up 8 bases and J gives up 6 bases, and the segment between their germline ends measures 22 bases. Based on the germline V gene, the CDR1 and CDR2 sequences are MNHNS and SASEGT. The data were produced on an Illumina HiSeq 1500. TCRdb applied fastp at Q25 and MiXCR to the public reads, then kept only in-frame beta chains. Merged by CDR3 protein, the rows form single entries marked with the most common genes and DNA. In this sample the table shows 100,000 to 150,000 distinct CDR3 sequences, 8% to 9% of which occur a single time. The ten top clones hold roughly a tenth of the sample.

Sample: PBMCs. This TCR was sampled from a human donor in good health (CMV status not recorded). Some clones in this sample may be carry-over from other donors' samples. This chain joins TRBV6-1 to TRBJ2-2; the D region may be TRBD1 or TRBD2, each matching 5 bases equally. The DNA sequence follows: TGTGCCAGCGGACCACCCGGGGCCCCGGTGGCCGGGGAGCTGTTTTTT. Its amino acids are CASGPPGAPVAGELFF.